The rows below give T cell receptor beta chains drawn from one sample of a study of T cells in Graves' hyperthyroidism and ophthalmopathy. MiXCR, run by TCRdb on the multiplex PCR reads, gives a single entry per CDR3 protein. The sample lists more than 500,000 distinct CDR3 sequences, just over 45% occurring once. The sequenced sample consisted of peripheral blood or thyroid tissue (not recorded which). All receptors derive from an adult woman with Graves' disease, either hyperthyroidism or ophthalmopathy (not recorded which). Each CDR3 is given with its conserved first and last residue. Each record gives: D gene, V gene, J gene, clone size, CDR3 DNA, CDR3 protein. The D gene is left open where the match is weak. Clone size is not always given. Where it is, it says once, few, many or a class for expanded clones.

d_gene: TRBD1
v_gene: TRBV2
j_gene: TRBJ2-7
abundance: NA
CDR3nt: TGTGCCAGCGGGGACAGGACCTACGAGCAGTACTTC
CDR3aa: CASGDRTYEQYF

d_gene: TRBD1
v_gene: TRBV19
j_gene: TRBJ2-7
abundance: NA
CDR3nt: TGTGCCAGTAGTATTGGGACAGAACGCGAGCAGTACTTC
CDR3aa: CASSIGTEREQYF

d_gene: NA
v_gene: TRBV2
j_gene: TRBJ1-3
abundance: NA
CDR3nt: TGTGCCAGCAGCTTGGAAAGCCCTGGAAACACCATATATTTT
CDR3aa: CASSLESPGNTIYF

d_gene: NA
v_gene: TRBV20-1
j_gene: TRBJ2-6
abundance: many
CDR3nt: TGCAGTGCTAGGCGCGAGGGGTCTGGGGCCAACGTCCTGACTTTC
CDR3aa: CSARREGSGANVLTF

d_gene: NA
v_gene: TRBV5-4
j_gene: TRBJ2-2
abundance: NA
CDR3nt: TGTGCCAGCAGCAGGGTGGGCGGGGAGCTGTTTTTT
CDR3aa: CASSRVGGELFF

d_gene: NA
v_gene: TRBV5-1
j_gene: TRBJ2-5
abundance: many
CDR3nt: TGCGCCAGCAGCTTGACGACGTATGAGGGGACCCAGTACTTC
CDR3aa: CASSLTTYEGTQYF

d_gene: TRBD1
v_gene: TRBV5-5
j_gene: TRBJ1-6
abundance: NA
CDR3nt: TGTGCCAGCAGCGGGGACAGTCCCTATAATTCACCCCTCCACTTT
CDR3aa: CASSGDSPYNSPLHF

d_gene: NA
v_gene: TRBV7-2
j_gene: TRBJ1-3
abundance: many
CDR3nt: TGTGCCAGCAGCAACCGGGACATCGGAAACACCATATATTTT
CDR3aa: CASSNRDIGNTIYF

d_gene: NA
v_gene: TRBV7-8
j_gene: TRBJ2-7
abundance: many
CDR3nt: TGTGCCAGCAGCATAAGGGACGGCCCATGGGAGGCACAGTCCTACGAGCAGTACTTC
CDR3aa: CASSIRDGPWEAQSYEQYF

d_gene: TRBD2
v_gene: TRBV5-1
j_gene: TRBJ2-2
abundance: NA
CDR3nt: TGCGCCAGCAACCCGGGACTAGCGAACACCGGGGAGCTGTTTTTT
CDR3aa: CASNPGLANTGELFF

d_gene: NA
v_gene: TRBV20-1
j_gene: TRBJ1-5
abundance: NA
CDR3nt: TGCAGTGCTAGAGAGGACAAGAATCAGGCCCAGCATTTT
CDR3aa: CSAREDKNQAQHF

d_gene: TRBD1
v_gene: TRBV6-5
j_gene: TRBJ1-6
abundance: many
CDR3nt: TGTGCCAGCAGGGGTAGGACAGGGGGAAATTCACCCCTCCACTTT
CDR3aa: CASRGRTGGNSPLHF

d_gene: NA
v_gene: TRBV7-8
j_gene: TRBJ1-4
abundance: NA
CDR3nt: TGTGCCAGCAGCCAGGGAATACCGGACCTACCAACTAATGAAAAACTGTTTTTT
CDR3aa: CASSQGIPDLPTNEKLFF

d_gene: NA
v_gene: TRBV20-1
j_gene: TRBJ1-3
abundance: many
CDR3nt: TGCAGTGCCCCGGACAGAGGAAACACCATATATTTT
CDR3aa: CSAPDRGNTIYF

d_gene: TRBD1
v_gene: TRBV28
j_gene: TRBJ2-5
abundance: many
CDR3nt: TGTGCCAGCAGTTTATGGGCAGGGGGCCGGTCGGAGACCCAGTACTTC
CDR3aa: CASSLWAGGRSETQYF

d_gene: NA
v_gene: TRBV7-3
j_gene: TRBJ2-2
abundance: many
CDR3nt: TGTGCCAGCAGCTTGACCGGGACGTCGTCTGACACCGGGGAGCTGTTTTTT
CDR3aa: CASSLTGTSSDTGELFF

d_gene: NA
v_gene: TRBV2
j_gene: TRBJ1-4
abundance: NA
CDR3nt: TGTGCCAGCGGTTCCGACAGGCAGGAAAAACTGTTTTTT
CDR3aa: CASGSDRQEKLFF

d_gene: NA
v_gene: TRBV13
j_gene: TRBJ1-1
abundance: once
CDR3nt: TGTGCCAGCAGCCAGGGGACAGCTTTCTTT
CDR3aa: CASSQGTAFF

d_gene: NA
v_gene: TRBV5-1
j_gene: TRBJ2-5
abundance: many
CDR3nt: TGCGCCAGCACCGATGGGGGGCGTATCGGTGAGACCCAGTACTTC
CDR3aa: CASTDGGRIGETQYF

d_gene: TRBD1
v_gene: TRBV12-3/TRBV12-4
j_gene: TRBJ1-1
abundance: NA
CDR3nt: TGTGCCAGCAGTCGACAGGGGGCGGTTGAAGCTTTCTTT
CDR3aa: CASSRQGAVEAFF

d_gene: NA
v_gene: TRBV7-9
j_gene: TRBJ2-5
abundance: NA
CDR3nt: TGTGCCAGCAGCTATGCAGTGGCCCAGACCCAGTACTTC
CDR3aa: CASSYAVAQTQYF

d_gene: TRBD2
v_gene: TRBV7-3
j_gene: TRBJ2-2
abundance: NA
CDR3nt: TGTGCCAGCAGCCCCCTCGGGGGAGGGCCGGCTGAGCTGTTTTTT
CDR3aa: CASSPLGGGPAELFF

d_gene: TRBD2
v_gene: TRBV20-1
j_gene: TRBJ2-3
abundance: few
CDR3nt: TGCAGTGCCTATCCACTACTAGCGGGAACAGATACGCAGTATTTT
CDR3aa: CSAYPLLAGTDTQYF

d_gene: TRBD1
v_gene: TRBV7-9
j_gene: TRBJ2-2
abundance: many
CDR3nt: TGTGCCAGCAGCTTACGGGCGAGACAGGGGTTTACCGGGGAGCTGTTTTTT
CDR3aa: CASSLRARQGFTGELFF

d_gene: NA
v_gene: TRBV4-1
j_gene: TRBJ1-2
abundance: many
CDR3nt: TGCGCCAGCAGCCCCCTGGACAACTATGGCTACACCTTC
CDR3aa: CASSPLDNYGYTF

d_gene: TRBD1
v_gene: TRBV7-6
j_gene: TRBJ2-7
abundance: NA
CDR3nt: TGTGCCAGCAGCCCCCGGGACAGGGGCGACGAGCAGTACTTC
CDR3aa: CASSPRDRGDEQYF

d_gene: TRBD1
v_gene: TRBV5-1
j_gene: TRBJ1-2
abundance: NA
CDR3nt: TGCGCCAGCAGCTTGGGACAGGGATCGCGGGGCTACACCTTC
CDR3aa: CASSLGQGSRGYTF

d_gene: NA
v_gene: TRBV20-1
j_gene: TRBJ2-5
abundance: NA
CDR3nt: TGCAGTGCTATACCACAGGGGGCTAGCGGGCGGTCCCAGTACTTC
CDR3aa: CSAIPQGASGRSQYF

d_gene: NA
v_gene: TRBV29-1
j_gene: TRBJ1-1
abundance: few
CDR3nt: TGCAGCGGGGACGGAGGGGAGGGCACTGAAGCTTTCTTT
CDR3aa: CSGDGGEGTEAFF

d_gene: TRBD1
v_gene: TRBV5-1
j_gene: TRBJ2-6
abundance: many
CDR3nt: TGCGCCAGCAGCTTGGGGACAGGGCCCGGGGCCAACGTCCTGACTTTC
CDR3aa: CASSLGTGPGANVLTF

d_gene: NA
v_gene: TRBV29-1
j_gene: TRBJ1-4
abundance: NA
CDR3nt: TGCAGCTCGGGAGTTAATGAAAAACTGTTTTTT
CDR3aa: CSSGVNEKLFF

d_gene: TRBD2
v_gene: TRBV20-1
j_gene: TRBJ2-5
abundance: NA
CDR3nt: TGCAGTGCTAGAATAGCGGGAGGGCATGGTGAGACCCAGTACTTC
CDR3aa: CSARIAGGHGETQYF

d_gene: TRBD2
v_gene: TRBV14
j_gene: TRBJ2-7
abundance: NA
CDR3nt: TGTGCCAGCAGCCATAGCGGGATAAGTTCCGAGCAGTACTTC
CDR3aa: CASSHSGISSEQYF

d_gene: NA
v_gene: TRBV10-2
j_gene: TRBJ1-5
abundance: many
CDR3nt: TGCGCCAGCAGTGAGTGGGGTCAGCCCCAGCATTTT
CDR3aa: CASSEWGQPQHF

d_gene: NA
v_gene: TRBV29-1
j_gene: TRBJ1-2
abundance: NA
CDR3nt: TGCAGCGCAGAAGCAGGTACCTACGGCTACACCTTC
CDR3aa: CSAEAGTYGYTF

d_gene: NA
v_gene: TRBV7-9
j_gene: TRBJ1-1
abundance: few
CDR3nt: TGTGCCAGCACCTCCCCCGACTCGAACACTGAAGCTTTCTTT
CDR3aa: CASTSPDSNTEAFF

d_gene: TRBD1
v_gene: TRBV6-5
j_gene: TRBJ1-5
abundance: many
CDR3nt: TGTGCCAGCAGTAGAGCGGGACAGGCCCTCGGGCAGCCCCAGCATTTT
CDR3aa: CASSRAGQALGQPQHF

d_gene: TRBD2
v_gene: TRBV20-1
j_gene: TRBJ2-7
abundance: NA
CDR3nt: TGCAGTGCTAGCGGGAGGGCCTTAGGGTACGAGCAGTACTTC
CDR3aa: CSASGRALGYEQYF

d_gene: TRBD1
v_gene: TRBV20-1
j_gene: TRBJ2-7
abundance: few
CDR3nt: TGCAGTGCTATGGGACAGGGCTACGAGCAGTACTTC
CDR3aa: CSAMGQGYEQYF

d_gene: TRBD1
v_gene: TRBV5-1
j_gene: TRBJ1-6
abundance: NA
CDR3nt: TGCGCCAGCAGCTTGGACGGACAGGGAAGGTCACCCCTCCACTTT
CDR3aa: CASSLDGQGRSPLHF

d_gene: NA
v_gene: TRBV2
j_gene: TRBJ1-4
abundance: NA
CDR3nt: TGTGCCAGCAGTGACGCGGGGGCGGTTTGGGGTGAAAAACTGTTTTTT
CDR3aa: CASSDAGAVWGEKLFF

d_gene: TRBD1
v_gene: TRBV20-1
j_gene: TRBJ1-2
abundance: many
CDR3nt: TGCAGTGCTAGTCCATCGTCAGGGGGTGGCTACACCTTC
CDR3aa: CSASPSSGGGYTF

d_gene: NA
v_gene: TRBV2
j_gene: TRBJ2-3
abundance: few
CDR3nt: TGTGCCAGCAGTTACAGAGGTCCCCCAGATACGCAGTATTTT
CDR3aa: CASSYRGPPDTQYF

d_gene: NA
v_gene: TRBV2
j_gene: TRBJ1-5
abundance: many
CDR3nt: TGTGCCAGCAGTGACCCGGACAGCCCCTCGGGGCCCCAGCATTTT
CDR3aa: CASSDPDSPSGPQHF

d_gene: NA
v_gene: TRBV6-1
j_gene: TRBJ1-1
abundance: many
CDR3nt: TGTGCCAGCAGTGATCGGGCAGGGAGGAACACTGAAGCTTTCTTT
CDR3aa: CASSDRAGRNTEAFF